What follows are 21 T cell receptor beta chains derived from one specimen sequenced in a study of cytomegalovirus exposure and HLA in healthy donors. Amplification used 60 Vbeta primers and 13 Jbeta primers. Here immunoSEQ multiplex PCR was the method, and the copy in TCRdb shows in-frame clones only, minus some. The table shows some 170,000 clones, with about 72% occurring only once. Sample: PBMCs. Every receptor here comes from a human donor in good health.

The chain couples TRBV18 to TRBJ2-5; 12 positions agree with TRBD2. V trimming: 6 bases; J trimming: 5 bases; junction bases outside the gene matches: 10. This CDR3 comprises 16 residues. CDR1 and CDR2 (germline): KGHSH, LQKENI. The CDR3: CASSLLAGGLPETQYF. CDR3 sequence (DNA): TGTGCCAGCTCCCTACTAGCGGGGGGACTACCGGAGACCCAGTACTTC.

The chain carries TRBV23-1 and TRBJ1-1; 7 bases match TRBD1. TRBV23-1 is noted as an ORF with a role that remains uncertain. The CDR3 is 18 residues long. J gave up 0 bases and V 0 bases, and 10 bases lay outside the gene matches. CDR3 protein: CASSQSNSGTEMNTEAFF. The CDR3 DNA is TGCGCCAGCAGTCAATCGAACTCCGGGACAGAGATGAACACTGAAGCTTTCTTT.

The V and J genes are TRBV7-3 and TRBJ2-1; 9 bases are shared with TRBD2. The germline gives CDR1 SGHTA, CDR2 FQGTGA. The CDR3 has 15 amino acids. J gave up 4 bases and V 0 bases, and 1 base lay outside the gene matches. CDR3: CASSLTAGGYNEQFF. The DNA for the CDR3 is TGTGCCAGCAGCTTAACAGCGGGGGGATACAATGAGCAGTTCTTC.

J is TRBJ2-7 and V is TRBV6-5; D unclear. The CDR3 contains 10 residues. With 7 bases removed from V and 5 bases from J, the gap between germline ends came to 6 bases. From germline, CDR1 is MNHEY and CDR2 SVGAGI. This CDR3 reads CASTQDEQYF. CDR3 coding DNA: TGTGCCAGCACTCAGGACGAGCAGTACTTC.

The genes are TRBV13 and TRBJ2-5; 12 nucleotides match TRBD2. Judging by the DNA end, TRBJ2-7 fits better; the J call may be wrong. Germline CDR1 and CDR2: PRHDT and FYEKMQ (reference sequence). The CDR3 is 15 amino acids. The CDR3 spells CASSRTSGVSYEQYF. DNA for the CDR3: TGTGCCAGCAGCCGGACTAGCGGGGTCTCCTACGAGCAGTACTTC.

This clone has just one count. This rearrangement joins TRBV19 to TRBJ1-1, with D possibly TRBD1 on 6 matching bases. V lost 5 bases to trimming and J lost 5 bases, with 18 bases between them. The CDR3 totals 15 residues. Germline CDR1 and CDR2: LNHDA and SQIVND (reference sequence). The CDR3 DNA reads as TGTGCCAGTAGTGGGGGGGCAGGAGGGATGACTGAAGCTTTCTTT. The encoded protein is CASSGGAGGMTEAFF.

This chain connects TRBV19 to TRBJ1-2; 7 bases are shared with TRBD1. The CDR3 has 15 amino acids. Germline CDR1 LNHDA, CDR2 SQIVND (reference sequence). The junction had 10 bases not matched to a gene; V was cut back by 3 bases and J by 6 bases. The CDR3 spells CASSIGGQSPNGYTF. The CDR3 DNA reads TGTGCCAGTAGTATTGGGGGACAGTCCCCGAATGGCTACACCTTC.

The CDR3, as DNA: TGTGCCAGCAGTTTCGGACAGGGGGAGGCTGAAGCTTTCTTT. Protein sequence: CASSFGQGEAEAFF. The genes are TRBV6-5 and TRBJ1-1; TRBD1 aligns across 10 bases. The length of the CDR3 is 14 residues. Germline lookup yields CDR1 MNHEY and CDR2 SVGAGI. V trimming: 4 bases; J trimming: 6 bases; junction bases outside the gene matches: 5.

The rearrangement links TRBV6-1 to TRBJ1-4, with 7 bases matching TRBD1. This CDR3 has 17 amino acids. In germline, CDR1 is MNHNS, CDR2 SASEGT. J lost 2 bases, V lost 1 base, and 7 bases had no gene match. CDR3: CASSEGPGTATNEKLFF. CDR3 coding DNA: TGTGCCAGCAGTGAAGGCCCCGGGACAGCTACTAATGAAAAACTGTTTTTT.

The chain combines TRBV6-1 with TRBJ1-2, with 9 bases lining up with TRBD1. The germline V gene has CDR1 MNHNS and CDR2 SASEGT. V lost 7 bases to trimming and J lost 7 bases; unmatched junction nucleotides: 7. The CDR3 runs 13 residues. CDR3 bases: TGTGCCAGCAAGGACAGGGGCGGGTGTGGCTACACCTTC. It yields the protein CASKDRGGCGYTF.

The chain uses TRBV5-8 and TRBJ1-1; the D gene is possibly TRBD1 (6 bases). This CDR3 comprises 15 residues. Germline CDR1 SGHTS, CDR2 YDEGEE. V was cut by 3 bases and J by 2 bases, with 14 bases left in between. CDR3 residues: CASSSRGWGNTEAFF. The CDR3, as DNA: TGTGCCAGCAGCTCCAGGGGTTGGGGCAACACTGAAGCTTTCTTT.

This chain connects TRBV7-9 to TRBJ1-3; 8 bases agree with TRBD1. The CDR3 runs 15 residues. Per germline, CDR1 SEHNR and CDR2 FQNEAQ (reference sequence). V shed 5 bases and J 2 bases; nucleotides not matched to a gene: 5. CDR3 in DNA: TGTGCCAGCAGCCGACAGGGGTTAACTGGAAACACCATATATTTT. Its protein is CASSRQGLTGNTIYF.

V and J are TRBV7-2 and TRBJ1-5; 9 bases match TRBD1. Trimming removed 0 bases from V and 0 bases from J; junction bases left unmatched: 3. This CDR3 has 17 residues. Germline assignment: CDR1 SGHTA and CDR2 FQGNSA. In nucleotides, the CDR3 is TGTGCCAGCAGCTTAGCGGGGGACAGGGTTAGCAATCAGCCCCAGCATTTT. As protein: CASSLAGDRVSNQPQHF.

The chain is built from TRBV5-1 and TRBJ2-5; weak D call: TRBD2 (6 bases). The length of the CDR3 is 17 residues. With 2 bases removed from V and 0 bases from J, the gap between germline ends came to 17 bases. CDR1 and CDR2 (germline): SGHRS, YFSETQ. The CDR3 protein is CASSLSPPGSYQETQYF. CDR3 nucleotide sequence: TGCGCCAGCAGCTTAAGCCCCCCCGGGAGTTACCAAGAGACCCAGTACTTC. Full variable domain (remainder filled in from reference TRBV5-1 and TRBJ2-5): KAGVTQTPRYLIKTRGQQVTLSCSPISGHRSVSWYQQTPGQGLQFLFEYFSETQRNKGNFPGRFSGRQFSNSRSEMNVSTLELGDSALYLCASSLSPPGSYQETQYFGPGTRLLVL.

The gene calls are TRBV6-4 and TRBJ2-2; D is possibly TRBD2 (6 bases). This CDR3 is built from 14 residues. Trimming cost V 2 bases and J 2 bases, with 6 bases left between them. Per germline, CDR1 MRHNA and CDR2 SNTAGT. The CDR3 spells CASSDGTNTGELFF. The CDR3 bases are TGTGCCAGCAGTGACGGGACTAACACCGGGGAGCTGTTTTTT.

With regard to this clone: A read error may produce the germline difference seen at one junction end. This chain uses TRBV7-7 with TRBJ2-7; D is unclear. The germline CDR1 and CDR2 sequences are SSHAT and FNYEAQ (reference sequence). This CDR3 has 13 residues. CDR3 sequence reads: CASSLARSYEQYF. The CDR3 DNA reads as TGTGCTAGCAGCTTAGCACGGTCCTACGAGCAGTACTTC.

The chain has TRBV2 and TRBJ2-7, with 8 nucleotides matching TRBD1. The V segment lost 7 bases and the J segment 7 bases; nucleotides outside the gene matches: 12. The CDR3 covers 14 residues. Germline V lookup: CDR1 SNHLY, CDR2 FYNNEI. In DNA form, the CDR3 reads TGTGCCAGCATGATCAGGGGGCGCCCCCAGGAGCAGTACTTC. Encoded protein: CASMIRGRPQEQYF.

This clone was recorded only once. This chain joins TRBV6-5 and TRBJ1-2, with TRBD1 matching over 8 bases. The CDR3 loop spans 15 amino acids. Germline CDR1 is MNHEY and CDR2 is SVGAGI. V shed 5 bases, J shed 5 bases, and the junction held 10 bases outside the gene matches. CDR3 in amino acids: CASSTGQGGFYGYTF. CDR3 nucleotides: TGTGCCAGCAGTACTGGACAGGGCGGTTTTTATGGCTACACCTTC.

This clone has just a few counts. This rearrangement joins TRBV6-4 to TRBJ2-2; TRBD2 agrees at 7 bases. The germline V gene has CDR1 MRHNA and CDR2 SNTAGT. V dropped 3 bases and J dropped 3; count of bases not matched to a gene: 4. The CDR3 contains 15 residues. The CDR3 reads CASSELAGDTGELFF. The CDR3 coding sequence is TGTGCCAGCAGTGAGTTGGCGGGGGACACCGGGGAGCTGTTTTTT.

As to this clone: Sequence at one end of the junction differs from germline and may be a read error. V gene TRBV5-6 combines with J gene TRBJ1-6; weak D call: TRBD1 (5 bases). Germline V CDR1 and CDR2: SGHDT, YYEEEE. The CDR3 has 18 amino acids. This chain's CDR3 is CANSLSGAGFRPNSPLHF. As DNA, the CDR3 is TGTGCCAACAGCCTTTCCGGGGCGGGATTCCGCCCTAATTCACCCCTCCACTTT.

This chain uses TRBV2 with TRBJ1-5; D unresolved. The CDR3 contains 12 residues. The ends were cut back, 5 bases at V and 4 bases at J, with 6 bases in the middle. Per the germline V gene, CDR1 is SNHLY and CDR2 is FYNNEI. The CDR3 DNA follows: TGTGCCAGCAGTTCATTTAATCAGCCCCAGCATTTT. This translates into CASSSFNQPQHF.